This TCR beta chain was captured in a study of blood T cell repertoires in COVID-19. Sequencing was performed with immunoSEQ multiplex PCR; in TCRdb, only in-frame clones are kept and a portion is missing. In the table there are about 42,000 clones, 70% to 90% of which are singletons. Deletions cut 5 bases from V and 4 bases from J, with 21 bases between. The CDR3 has 17 amino acids. CDR1 MDHEN and CDR2 SYDVKM come from the germline V gene. The receptor was isolated from a woman aged 65 to 85 in a cohort sampled during active COVID-19. The chain links TRBV28 to TRBJ1-3; possibly TRBD1 for D (5 bases). Sample: peripheral blood. The CDR3 coding sequence is TGTGCCAGCAGTCCGGCGCGGGGGGACCCCGCCGGAAACACCATATATTTT. It codes for CASSPARGDPAGNTIYF. Variable domain in full (rest from reference TRBV28 and TRBJ1-3): DVKVTQSSRYLVKRTGEKVFLECVQDMDHENMFWYRQDPGLGLRLIYFSYDVKMKEKGDIPEGYSVSREKKERFSLILESASTNQTSMYLCASSPARGDPAGNTIYFGEGSWLTVV.